This entry lists 31 T cell receptor beta chains sequenced from one sample in a study of cytomegalovirus exposure and HLA in healthy donors. TCRdb's copy holds only in-frame clones and misses some; the assay was immunoSEQ multiplex PCR. The data hold approximately 100,000 clones, with over 85% observed a single time. Material for sequencing was PBMCs. These receptors came from a woman in her thirties in good health and CMV-seropositive.

V usage is TRBV29-1 and J usage is TRBJ2-1, with 9 bases fitting TRBD2. Germline trimming cut 3 bases from V and 8 bases from J; bases unmatched to any gene: 14. Germline loops: CDR1 SQVTM, CDR2 ANQGSEA. The CDR3 totals 16 residues. The CDR3 spells CSVEAGGRALADEQFF. CDR3 nucleotide sequence: TGCAGCGTTGAGGCTGGCGGGAGGGCCCTCGCGGATGAGCAGTTCTTC.

The chain links TRBV19 to TRBJ2-5; 8 nucleotides agree with TRBD2. The germline V gene encodes CDR1 LNHDA and CDR2 SQIVND (reference sequence). The CDR3 covers 14 residues. Germline trimming cut 5 bases from V and 1 base from J; bases unmatched to any gene: 3. The CDR3: CASSQTSGQETQYF. CDR3 bases: TGTGCCAGTAGTCAAACTAGCGGCCAAGAGACCCAGTACTTC.

V gene TRBV28 combines with J gene TRBJ2-5; TRBD1 aligns across 8 bases. The CDR3 is 16 amino acids. Germline CDR1 and CDR2: MDHEN and SYDVKM. Unmatched junction bases numbered 10, after V lost 3 bases and J lost 4 bases. In DNA, the CDR3 is TGTGCCAGCAGTTTTGACGACAGGGGTGAACGAGAGACCCAGTACTTC. It translates to CASSFDDRGERETQYF.

CDR3 sequence (DNA): TGTGCCAGTAGACTACTAGCTGCCGGGGAGCTGTTTTTT. Protein sequence: CASRLLAAGELFF. V is TRBV19 and J is TRBJ2-2, with D possibly being TRBD2 (6 bases). Germline V gene lookup returns CDR1 LNHDA and CDR2 SQIVND (reference sequence). The V end lost 6 bases, the J end lost 6 bases, and 11 bases lay between the germline ends. The CDR3 length is 13 residues. Complete variable domain (other parts from reference TRBV19 and TRBJ2-2): DGGITQSPKYLFRKEGQNVTLSCEQNLNHDAMYWYRQDPGQGLRLIYYSQIVNDFQKGDIAEGYSVSREKKESFPLTVTSAQKNPTAFYLCASRLLAAGELFFGEGSRLTVL.

This chain links TRBV18 with TRBJ1-1; tentative D call: TRBD1 (5 bases). The CDR3 length is 15 residues. Trimming took 5 bases from V and 2 from J, leaving 15 bases between them. Germline assignment: CDR1 KGHSH and CDR2 LQKENI. For the CDR3, the DNA is TGTGCCAGCTCAAGGGGAAAAGACTTAAACACTGAAGCTTTCTTT. Translation: CASSRGKDLNTEAFF. Complete variable domain (other parts from reference TRBV18 and TRBJ1-1): NAGVMQNPRHLVRRRGQEARLRCSPMKGHSHVYWYRQLPEEGLKFMVYLQKENIIDESGMPKERFSAEFPKEGPSILRIQQVVRGDSAAYFCASSRGKDLNTEAFFGQGTRLTVV.

The rearrangement links TRBV7-2 to TRBJ2-3; TRBD1 might be the D (6 bases). The V and J ends lost 6 bases and 3 bases respectively, with 7 bases between them. In germline, CDR1 is SGHTA, CDR2 FQGNSA. The CDR3 is 12 residues long. The CDR3 DNA follows: TGTGCCAGCAGACAGGGAACAGATACGCAGTATTTT. Its translation is CASRQGTDTQYF.

This chain joins TRBV4-3 and TRBJ2-7, with D perhaps TRBD2 (6 bases). Trimming removed 3 bases at V and 4 bases at J, with 22 bases between. Germline V gene lookup returns CDR1 LGHNA and CDR2 YSLEER. The length of the CDR3 is 17 residues. DNA of the CDR3: TGCGCCAGCAGCCAGGATATGAGCGGGCTGAAGGCTTACGAGCAGTACTTC. It yields the protein CASSQDMSGLKAYEQYF.

The chain has TRBV7-2 and TRBJ2-7; TRBD1 matches 7 bases. The CDR3 has 15 residues. Germline V gene lookup returns CDR1 SGHTA and CDR2 FQGNSA. V lost 5 bases and J lost 3; bases outside the gene matches: 10. CDR3 sequence (DNA): TGTGCCAGCAGCCTCAGACAGGGTGTTTTCTACGAGCAGTACTTC. Residues: CASSLRQGVFYEQYF. The whole variable domain, filled in from reference TRBV7-2 and TRBJ2-7, reads GAGVSQSPSNKVTEKGKDVELRCDPISGHTALYWYRQSLGQGLEFLIYFQGNSAPDKSGLPSDRFSAERTGGSVSTLTIQRTQQEDSAVYLCASSLRQGVFYEQYFGPGTRLTVT.

Here the CDR3 reads CASSLAWDRRFSGNTIYF. CDR3 DNA: TGTGCCAGCAGCTTGGCCTGGGACAGACGCTTCTCTGGAAACACCATATATTTT. V usage is TRBV5-4 and J usage is TRBJ1-3; 7 nucleotides match TRBD1. Germline lookup yields CDR1 SGHNT and CDR2 YYREEE (reference sequence). The trim removed 0 bases at V and 0 bases at J, leaving 9 bases unmatched. This CDR3 has 18 amino acids.

The CDR3 spells CASSFNAGQVLYEQYF. CDR3 nucleotides: TGTGCCAGCAGCTTTAATGCGGGGCAGGTCCTCTACGAGCAGTACTTC. The rearrangement uses TRBV7-2 and TRBJ2-7; maybe TRBD2 (6 bases). This CDR3 region has 16 residues. V lost 3 bases to trimming and J lost 3 bases, with 18 bases between them. Germline CDR1 is SGHTA and CDR2 is FQGNSA.

This chain connects TRBV10-3 to TRBJ2-1, with 8 bases identical to TRBD2. The CDR3 has 15 amino acids. Germline loops: CDR1 ENHRY, CDR2 SYGVKD. Unmatched junction bases numbered 10, after V lost 2 bases and J lost 10 bases. CDR3 in DNA: TGTGCCATCAGTGAGGGGGGACTAGTGAATGGCGAGCAGTTCTTC. This encodes CAISEGGLVNGEQFF.

The rearrangement links TRBV30 to TRBJ1-6; 7 bases are a match to TRBD1. The germline V gene encodes CDR1 GTSNPN and CDR2 SVGIG (reference sequence). The V and J ends lost 4 bases and 0 bases, in that order; junction bases with no gene match: 6. This CDR3 has 16 residues. In nucleotides, the CDR3 is TGTGCCTGGAACCGGGACAGACGCTCCTATAATTCACCCCTCCACTTT. Translation gives CAWNRDRRSYNSPLHF.

The chain joins TRBV7-9 to TRBJ2-7; 7 bases agree with TRBD1. The CDR3 has 16 residues. V dropped 5 bases and J dropped 2; count of bases not matched to a gene: 12. Looked up from germline, CDR1 is SEHNR and CDR2 is FQNEAQ (reference sequence). CDR3 loop: CASSPSGGLAPYEQYF. Written as DNA, the CDR3 is TGTGCCAGCAGCCCCTCAGGGGGTCTGGCACCCTACGAGCAGTACTTC.

The gene calls are TRBV7-1 and TRBJ2-7; the match to TRBD2 covers 10 bases. TRBV7-1 is filed as an ORF, its function uncertain. The J segment lost 3 bases and the V segment lost 5 bases, leaving 4 bases of the junction unmatched. The CDR3 is 14 amino acids. CDR3 in amino acids: CASSRLAGRYEQYF. CDR3 sequence (DNA): TGTGCCAGCAGCCGACTAGCGGGCCGCTACGAGCAGTACTTC.

This clone occurred once. V and J are TRBV7-9 and TRBJ2-3; 7 positions match TRBD2. The junction had 2 bases not matched to a gene; V was cut back by 3 bases and J by 5 bases. CDR1 is SEHNR and CDR2 is FQNEAQ in the germline V gene (reference sequence). There are 13 residues in the CDR3. CDR3 region: CASSFGRGDTQYF. In DNA form, the CDR3 reads TGTGCCAGCAGCTTTGGGAGGGGAGATACGCAGTATTTT. The full variable domain, with the rest looked up from reference TRBV7-9 and TRBJ2-3, is DTGVSQNPRHKITKRGQNVTFRCDPISEHNRLYWYRQTLGQGPEFLTYFQNEAQLEKSRLLSDRFSAERPKGSFSTLEIQRTEQGDSAMYLCASSFGRGDTQYFGPGTRLTVL.

V and J are TRBV19 and TRBJ1-5; 7 bases agree with TRBD1. Germline CDR1 reads LNHDA; CDR2 reads SQIVND (reference sequence). The trim removed 6 bases at V and 2 bases at J, leaving 10 bases unmatched. This CDR3 comprises 16 residues. The CDR3 DNA follows: TGTGCCAGTAGGGACAGGCGCCGTACCCGCAATCAGCCCCAGCATTTT. Translated, it gives CASRDRRRTRNQPQHF.

This sequence joins TRBV27 and TRBJ2-1; 11 bases line up with TRBD2. Germline V gene data show CDR1 as MNHEY and CDR2 as SMNVEV (reference sequence). V lost 2 bases, J lost 0 bases, and 0 bases stayed unmatched. This CDR3 is built from 16 residues. CDR3 in amino acids: CASSLTSGSSYNEQFF. CDR3 nucleotides: TGTGCCAGCAGTTTAACTAGCGGGAGCTCCTACAATGAGCAGTTCTTC.

V and J are TRBV2 and TRBJ2-1; 9 bases are shared with TRBD2. Germline V CDR1 and CDR2: SNHLY, FYNNEI. V was clipped by 7 bases and J by 7 bases; unmatched bases: 14. The length of the CDR3 is 16 residues. The chain's CDR3 is CASNGRGAGGLNEQFF. The CDR3 DNA reads as TGTGCCAGCAACGGTAGGGGAGCGGGAGGTCTGAATGAGCAGTTCTTC. The variable domain in full, completed from reference TRBV2 and TRBJ2-1, reads EPEVTQTPSHQVTQMGQEVILRCVPISNHLYFYWYRQILGQKVEFLVSFYNNEISEKSEIFDDQFSVERPDGSNFTLKIRSTKLEDSAMYFCASNGRGAGGLNEQFFGPGTRLTVL.

V and J are TRBV11-3 and TRBJ2-7; 8 bases match TRBD1. Trimming took 4 bases from V and 5 from J; bases not matched to a gene: 13. The CDR3 has 16 residues. The germline V gene has CDR1 SGHNT and CDR2 YENEEA. CDR3 coding DNA: TGTGCCAGCAGCTCCCCGTGGACAGGGACCCCTGACGAGCAGTACTTC. Amino acids: CASSSPWTGTPDEQYF.

The J gene is TRBJ2-4, the V gene TRBV19; TRBD2 matches 7 bases. This CDR3 has 12 residues. Germline V gene sequence: CDR1 LNHDA, CDR2 SQIVND (reference sequence). Unmatched junction bases numbered 13, after V lost 8 bases and J lost 15 bases. CDR3 in DNA: TGTGCCAGTGGGACTGGGAGGGGATACAGGTACTTC. Its translation is CASGTGRGYRYF.

The chain couples TRBV9 to TRBJ2-1; 9 bases fit TRBD1. The CDR3 runs to 15 residues. Germline CDR1 SGDLS, CDR2 YYNGEE. Trimming cost V 0 bases and J 7 bases; bases outside gene matches: 5. The CDR3 loop is CASSVGGTGFNEQFF. In DNA form, the CDR3 reads TGTGCCAGCAGCGTAGGAGGGACAGGGTTTAATGAGCAGTTCTTC.

The rearrangement uses TRBV9 and TRBJ2-1; 10 bases line up with TRBD2. V gave up 1 base and J gave up 10 bases; unmatched junction bases: 11. This CDR3 has 16 residues. The germline CDR1 and CDR2 sequences are SGDLS and YYNGEE. In nucleotides, the CDR3 is TGTGCCAGCAGCGTAACTAGCGGGATTCAGGGAGGCGAGCAGTTCTTC. Its protein product is CASSVTSGIQGGEQFF. Full variable domain (outside the CDR3, taken from reference TRBV9 and TRBJ2-1): DSGVTQTPKHLITATGQRVTLRCSPRSGDLSVYWYQQSLDQGLQFLIQYYNGEERAKGNILERFSAQQFPDLHSELNLSSLELGDSALYFCASSVTSGIQGGEQFFGPGTRLTVL.

The chain combines TRBV30 with TRBJ1-4; D uncertain. V gave up 1 base and J gave up 3 bases, with 6 bases separating them. CDR1 and CDR2 from the germline V gene are GTSNPN and SVGIG (reference sequence). The CDR3 has 13 residues. Here the CDR3 reads CAWSEGANEKLFF. The DNA for the CDR3 is TGTGCCTGGAGTGAGGGAGCTAATGAAAAACTGTTTTTT.

The chain couples TRBV5-4 to TRBJ2-1; TRBD2 agrees at 13 bases. V was pared by 1 base and J by 4 bases, with 8 bases of the junction left unmatched. The CDR3 is made up of 18 amino acids. The germline gives CDR1 SGHNT, CDR2 YYREEE (reference sequence). CDR3 loop: CASSLKGGLAGKYNEQFF. The CDR3 coding sequence is TGTGCCAGCAGCTTGAAAGGGGGACTAGCGGGGAAATACAATGAGCAGTTCTTC.

The count of this clone is one. This CDR3 is CASSVNPAGNYEQYF. The DNA for the CDR3 is TGTGCCAGCAGCGTAAACCCGGCAGGAAACTACGAGCAGTACTTC. The J gene is TRBJ2-7, the V gene TRBV9; no reliable D call. CDR3 length: 15 residues. Germline V gene lookup returns CDR1 SGDLS and CDR2 YYNGEE. Trimming shortened V by 1 base and J by 3 bases, and 14 bases separated the two germline ends. Full variable domain (outside the CDR3, taken from reference TRBV9 and TRBJ2-7): DSGVTQTPKHLITATGQRVTLRCSPRSGDLSVYWYQQSLDQGLQFLIQYYNGEERAKGNILERFSAQQFPDLHSELNLSSLELGDSALYFCASSVNPAGNYEQYFGPGTRLTVT.

A single count supports this clone. The V gene is TRBV7-8, the J gene TRBJ1-3, with D perhaps matching TRBD1 (6 bases). Germline loops: CDR1 SGHVS, CDR2 FQNEAQ. Trimming stripped 5 bases from V and 0 bases from J, with 20 bases between. The CDR3 covers 18 residues. CDR3 nucleotide sequence: TGTGCCAGCAGCCGGAACACAGGCGGACAGCACTCTGGAAACACCATATATTTT. It translates to CASSRNTGGQHSGNTIYF. Full variable domain (rest looked up from reference TRBV7-8 and TRBJ1-3): GAGVSQSPRYKVAKRGQDVALRCDPISGHVSLFWYQQALGQGPEFLTYFQNEAQLDKSGLPSDRFFAERPEGSVSTLKIQRTQQEDSAVYLCASSRNTGGQHSGNTIYFGEGSWLTVV.

The chain carries TRBV6-5 and TRBJ1-1, with D tentatively TRBD1 (6 bases). V was clipped by 4 bases and J by 7 bases, with 13 bases between them. CDR3 length equals 13 residues. CDR1 MNHEY and CDR2 SVGAGI come from the germline V gene. The DNA for the CDR3 is TGTGCCAGCAGTTCCCGGGGGGCGTTTGAAGCTTTCTTT. Protein sequence: CASSSRGAFEAFF.

This chain uses TRBV7-9 with TRBJ2-1; a weak D match, TRBD1 (6 bases). The CDR3 has 12 residues. V was clipped by 7 bases and J by 6 bases, with 10 bases between them. The germline gives CDR1 SEHNR, CDR2 FQNEAQ (reference sequence). The DNA of the CDR3 is TGTGCCAGCACTGGGGGCTTCAATGAGCAGTTCTTC. This codes for CASTGGFNEQFF.

This clone turned up a few times. The chain employs TRBV5-1 and TRBJ1-2, with 8 bases lining up with TRBD1. The CDR3 has 12 amino acids. The V gene's germline CDR1 is SGHRS and CDR2 YFSETQ. The junction had 6 bases not matched to a gene; V was cut back by 7 bases and J by 7 bases. CDR3 DNA sequence: TGCGCCAGCGGACAGGGTGTAGGTGGCTACACCTTC. Amino acid sequence: CASGQGVGGYTF.

The chain uses TRBV18 and TRBJ1-2; D possibly corresponds to TRBD1 (5 bases). Germline values: CDR1 KGHSH, CDR2 LQKENI. Trimming shortened V by 3 bases and J by 4 bases, and 9 bases separated the two germline ends. There are 13 residues in the CDR3. The CDR3 coding sequence is TGTGCCAGCTCACCGCCAGGGCTCTATGGCTACACCTTC. Translation gives CASSPPGLYGYTF.

V and J are TRBV6-5 and TRBJ2-2; 8 nucleotides align to TRBD1. V trimming: 5 bases; J trimming: 5 bases; junction bases outside the gene matches: 4. Germline V lookup: CDR1 MNHEY, CDR2 SVGAGI. This CDR3 is built from 14 residues. Here the CDR3 reads CASSIDRGTGELFF. CDR3 in DNA: TGTGCCAGCAGTATCGACAGGGGAACCGGGGAGCTGTTTTTT.